A single sample is the source of the 9 T cell receptor beta chains below, sequenced in a study of blood T cell repertoires in COVID-19. Generated by immunoSEQ multiplex PCR, the TCRdb table keeps only in-frame clones and is missing some. This table has fewer than 20,000 clones, 87% appearing once. The sequencing sample was made of peripheral blood. Every receptor here comes from a human donor in a cohort sampled during active COVID-19.

The J gene is TRBJ2-7, the V gene TRBV5-1; D not certain. Germline V gene lookup returns CDR1 SGHRS and CDR2 YFSETQ. The ends were cut back, 0 bases at V and 3 bases at J, with 7 bases in the middle. The CDR3 consists of 13 residues. The CDR3 DNA follows: TGCGCCAGCAGCTTGGCCAGTTACTACGAGCAGTACTTC. This translates into CASSLASYYEQYF.

This chain uses TRBV19 with TRBJ2-3; 7 nucleotides match TRBD2. Per germline, CDR1 LNHDA and CDR2 SQIVND (reference sequence). The V and J ends lost 3 bases and 3 bases, in that order; junction bases with no gene match: 15. The CDR3 is 18 residues long. Written as DNA, the CDR3 is TGTGCCAGTAGTATTCGGGCCGGGGGGAGGGGACGGACAGATACGCAGTATTTT. Protein: CASSIRAGGRGRTDTQYF.

The chain links TRBV4-2 to TRBJ2-2; D is possibly TRBD2 (7 bases). Germline CDR1 LGHNA, CDR2 YNFKEQ. The CDR3 consists of 17 residues. Trimming pared 3 bases from V and 7 bases from J, leaving 21 bases between. CDR3 protein: CASSHIRGGMGDGELFF. CDR3 nucleotides: TGTGCCAGCAGCCACATCCGCGGGGGCATGGGGGACGGGGAGCTGTTTTTT.

This clone was recorded a few times. This sequence joins TRBV5-1 and TRBJ1-2, with a possible D match to TRBD1 (5 bases). The CDR3 has 14 amino acids. Between the trimmed V and J ends, which lost 4 bases and 8 bases, there was a span of 18 bases. Germline assignment: CDR1 SGHRS and CDR2 YFSETQ. The CDR3 loop is CASSRGDAPRGYTF. In DNA form, the CDR3 reads TGCGCCAGCAGCAGGGGTGACGCCCCGAGAGGCTACACCTTC.

This rearrangement joins TRBV15 to TRBJ2-7; D is possibly TRBD2 (6 bases). V was trimmed by 5 bases and J by 4 bases, leaving 18 bases between them. Germline-derived CDR1 and CDR2 are LNHNV and YYDKDF (reference sequence). This CDR3 is built from 15 residues. CDR3 sequence (DNA): TGTGCCACCAGCGGGGGTGGAGGGCCAAGTTACGAGCAGTACTTC. Translation gives CATSGGGGPSYEQYF.

The chain couples TRBV5-6 to TRBJ2-3; tentatively, D is TRBD2 (5 bases). Looked up from germline, CDR1 is SGHDT and CDR2 is YYEEEE. The CDR3 spans 16 residues. The germline V and J ends were trimmed by 4 bases and 3 bases, with 18 bases remaining between them. CDR3 residues: CASSPFSTSGTDTQYF. Written as DNA, the CDR3 is TGTGCCAGCAGCCCGTTTTCGACTTCGGGGACAGATACGCAGTATTTT.

This sequence joins TRBV18 and TRBJ1-2; D uncertain. Trimming stripped 3 bases from V and 8 bases from J, with 16 bases between. Germline V gene data show CDR1 as KGHSH and CDR2 as LQKENI. This CDR3 has 14 amino acids. For the CDR3, the DNA is TGTGCCAGCTCACCGGCTAGAGGAGGAGGCGGCTACACCTTC. Its protein product is CASSPARGGGGYTF.

In its sample, this clone was seen once. V gene TRBV5-5 combines with J gene TRBJ1-1; possible D gene TRBD1, 6 bases. V was cut by 1 base and J by 4 bases, with 8 bases left in between. This CDR3 is built from 13 residues. Germline CDR1 and CDR2: SGHKS and YYEKEE (reference sequence). The CDR3 DNA is TGTGCCAGCAGCTTGTTAGGGGGCACTGAAGCTTTCTTT. It yields the protein CASSLLGGTEAFF. Complete variable domain (other parts from reference TRBV5-5 and TRBJ1-1): DAGVTQSPTHLIKTRGQQVTLRCSPISGHKSVSWYQQVLGQGPQFIFQYYEKEERGRGNFPDRFSARQFPNYSSELNVNALLLGDSALYLCASSLLGGTEAFFGQGTRLTVV.

The J gene is TRBJ2-3, the V gene TRBV12-5; 7 nucleotides line up with TRBD2. Germline values: CDR1 LGHNT, CDR2 FRNRAP. The V gene end was trimmed by 5 bases and the J gene end by 3 bases; junction bases not matched to a gene: 5. This CDR3 region has 14 residues. CDR3 nucleotide sequence: TGTGCTAGTGGTCTGTGGGGGGGAACAGATACGCAGTATTTT. It yields the protein CASGLWGGTDTQYF.